A single TCR beta chain is shown here with its context. What it binds is not known. These data originate in a study of monozygotic twins with inflammatory bowel disease. Study conclusions and caveats: Twins with IBD were found to have lower TCRbeta diversity (inverse Simpson) than healthy co-twins.

Following a re-call of the 5' RACE reads, TCRdb has one entry per CDR3 protein and lacks DNA. This specimen shows about 330,000 distinct CDR3 sequences; the ten leading clones hold 2% to 2.5%. CDR3 length: 18 residues. Germline V gene sequence: CDR1 MNHEY, CDR2 SVGAGI. What was sequenced was blood. This chain links TRBV6-5 with TRBJ1-1. The receptor's source is a human donor with ulcerative colitis or Crohn's disease, or a healthy co-twin of an affected twin (not recorded which). Here the CDR3 reads CASSSLFFGRTGFTEAFF.